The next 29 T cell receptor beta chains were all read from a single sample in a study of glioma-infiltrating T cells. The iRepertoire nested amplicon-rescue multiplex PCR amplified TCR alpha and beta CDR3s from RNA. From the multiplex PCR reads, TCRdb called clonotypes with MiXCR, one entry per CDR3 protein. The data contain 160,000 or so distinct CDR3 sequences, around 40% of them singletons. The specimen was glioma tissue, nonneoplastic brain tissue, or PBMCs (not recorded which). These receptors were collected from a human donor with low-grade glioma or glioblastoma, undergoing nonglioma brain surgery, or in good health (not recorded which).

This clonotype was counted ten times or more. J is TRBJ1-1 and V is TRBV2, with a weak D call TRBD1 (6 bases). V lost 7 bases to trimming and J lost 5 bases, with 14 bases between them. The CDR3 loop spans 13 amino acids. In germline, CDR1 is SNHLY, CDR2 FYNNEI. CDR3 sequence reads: CASKNTGLTEAFF. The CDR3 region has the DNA TGTGCCAGCAAGAATACAGGGTTAACTGAAGCTTTCTTT.

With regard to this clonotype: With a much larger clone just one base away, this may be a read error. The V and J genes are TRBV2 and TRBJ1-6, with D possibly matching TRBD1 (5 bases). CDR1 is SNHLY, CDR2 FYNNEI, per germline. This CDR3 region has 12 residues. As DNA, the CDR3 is TGTTCCAGCAGGGCAGAAAGTTCACCCCTCCACTTT. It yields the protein CSSRAESSPLHF. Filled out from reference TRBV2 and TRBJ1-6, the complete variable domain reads EPEVTQTPSHQVTQMGQEVILRCVPISNHLYFYWYRQILGQKVEFLVSFYNNEISEKSEIFDDQFSVERPDGSNFTLKIRSTKLEDSAMYFCSSRAESSPLHFGNGTRLTVT.

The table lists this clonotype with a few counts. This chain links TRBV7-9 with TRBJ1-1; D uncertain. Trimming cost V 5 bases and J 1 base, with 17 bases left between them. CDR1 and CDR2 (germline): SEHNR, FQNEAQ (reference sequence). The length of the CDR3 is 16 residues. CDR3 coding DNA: TGTGCCAGCAGCGCACCCCCGGACGGGTGGAACACTGAAGCTTTCTTT. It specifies CASSAPPDGWNTEAFF.

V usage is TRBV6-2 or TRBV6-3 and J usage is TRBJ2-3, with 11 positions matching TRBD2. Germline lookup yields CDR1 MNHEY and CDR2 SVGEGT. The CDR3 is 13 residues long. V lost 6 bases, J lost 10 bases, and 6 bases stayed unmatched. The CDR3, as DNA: TGTGCCAGCAGCCGGACTAGCGGGCGGGCGCAGTATTTT. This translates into CASSRTSGRAQYF.

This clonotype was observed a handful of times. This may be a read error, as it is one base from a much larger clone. For the CDR3, the DNA is TGTGCCAGCAGGCGAGACAGGAGTGACGAGCAGTACTTC. This encodes CASRRDRSDEQYF. This chain connects TRBV28 to TRBJ2-7, with D possibly matching TRBD1 (6 bases). The V end was cut by 6 bases, the J end by 5 bases, with 14 bases between. CDR3 size: 13 residues. Per the germline V gene, CDR1 is MDHEN and CDR2 is SYDVKM. Based on the CDR3 plus reference TRBV28 and TRBJ2-7, the full variable domain is DVKVTQSSRYLVKRTGEKVFLECVQDMDHENMFWYRQDPGLGLRLIYFSYDVKMKEKGDIPEGYSVSREKKERFSLILESASTNQTSMYLCASRRDRSDEQYFGPGTRLTVT.

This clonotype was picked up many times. Here the CDR3 reads CASSLSAGWVNQPQHF. DNA for the CDR3: TGTGCCAGCAGTTTATCGGCAGGGTGGGTCAATCAGCCCCAGCATTTT. The V gene is TRBV27, the J gene TRBJ1-5; D possibly corresponds to TRBD1 (5 bases). Deletions cut 0 bases from V and 3 bases from J, with 12 bases between. This CDR3 region has 16 residues. CDR1 and CDR2 (germline): MNHEY, SMNVEV (reference sequence).

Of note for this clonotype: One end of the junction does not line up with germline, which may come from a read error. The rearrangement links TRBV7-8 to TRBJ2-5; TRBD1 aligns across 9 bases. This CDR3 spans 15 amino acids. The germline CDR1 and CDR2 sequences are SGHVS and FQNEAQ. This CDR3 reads CASSLGTGRQETKYF. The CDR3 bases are TGTGCCAGCAGCCTAGGGACAGGGCGACAAGAGACCAAGTACTTC.

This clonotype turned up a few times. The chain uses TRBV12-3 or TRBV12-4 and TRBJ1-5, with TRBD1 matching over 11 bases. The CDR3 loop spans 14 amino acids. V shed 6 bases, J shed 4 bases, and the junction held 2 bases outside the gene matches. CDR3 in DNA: TGTGCCAGCAGGGGACAGGGGGTTAATCAGCCCCAGCATTTT. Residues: CASRGQGVNQPQHF.

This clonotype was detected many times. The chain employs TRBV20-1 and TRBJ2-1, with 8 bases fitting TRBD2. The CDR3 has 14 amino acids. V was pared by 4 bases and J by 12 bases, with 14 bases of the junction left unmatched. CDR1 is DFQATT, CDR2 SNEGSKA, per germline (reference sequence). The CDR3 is CSATGTSFNLGQFF. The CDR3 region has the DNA TGCAGTGCTACCGGGACTAGTTTTAATTTGGGGCAGTTCTTC.

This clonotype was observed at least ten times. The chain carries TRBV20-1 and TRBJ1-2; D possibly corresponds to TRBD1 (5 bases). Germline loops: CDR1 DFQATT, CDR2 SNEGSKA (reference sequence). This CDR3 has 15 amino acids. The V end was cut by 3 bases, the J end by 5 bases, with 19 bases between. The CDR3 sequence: CSARGRASGSYGYTF. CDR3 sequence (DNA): TGCAGTGCTAGGGGACGGGCCTCTGGGTCTTATGGCTACACCTTC.

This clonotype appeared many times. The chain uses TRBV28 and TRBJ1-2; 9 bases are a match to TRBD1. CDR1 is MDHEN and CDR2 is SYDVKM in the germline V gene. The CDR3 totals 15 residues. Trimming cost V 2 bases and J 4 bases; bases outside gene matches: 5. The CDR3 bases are TGTGCCAGCAGTTTACCACAGGGGGCGGGCTATGGCTACACCTTC. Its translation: CASSLPQGAGYGYTF.

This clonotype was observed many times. The CDR3 spells CASSSDQPQHF. CDR3 coding DNA: TGTGCCAGCAGTTCAGATCAGCCCCAGCATTTT. This rearrangement joins TRBV28 to TRBJ1-5; the D is unclear. V lost 4 bases to trimming and J lost 5 bases, with 3 bases between them. The CDR3 is 11 amino acids. Germline loops: CDR1 MDHEN, CDR2 SYDVKM.

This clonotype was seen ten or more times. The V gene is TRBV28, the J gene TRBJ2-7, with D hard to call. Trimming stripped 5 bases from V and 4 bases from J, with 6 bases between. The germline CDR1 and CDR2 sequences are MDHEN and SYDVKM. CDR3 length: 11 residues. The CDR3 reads CASSPEYEQYF. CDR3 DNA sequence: TGTGCCAGCAGTCCTGAATACGAGCAGTACTTC.

This CDR3 reads CASTLWAAGFPYEQYF. DNA for the CDR3: TGTGCCAGCACCCTCTGGGCAGCGGGATTCCCCTACGAGCAGTACTTC. V gene TRBV27 combines with J gene TRBJ2-7; TRBD2 matches at 7 bases. The CDR3 has 16 amino acids. J was trimmed by 2 bases and V by 7 bases; bases with no gene match: 14. Germline V lookup: CDR1 MNHEY, CDR2 SMNVEV (reference sequence).

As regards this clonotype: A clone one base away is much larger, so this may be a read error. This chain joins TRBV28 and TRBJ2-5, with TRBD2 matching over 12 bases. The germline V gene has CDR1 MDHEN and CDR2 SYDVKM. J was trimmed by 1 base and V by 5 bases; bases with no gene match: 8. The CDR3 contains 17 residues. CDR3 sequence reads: CASSLTSGRGPQETQYF. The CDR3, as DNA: TGTGCCAGCAGTCTGACTAGCGGGAGAGGTCCCCAAGAGACCCAGTACTTC.

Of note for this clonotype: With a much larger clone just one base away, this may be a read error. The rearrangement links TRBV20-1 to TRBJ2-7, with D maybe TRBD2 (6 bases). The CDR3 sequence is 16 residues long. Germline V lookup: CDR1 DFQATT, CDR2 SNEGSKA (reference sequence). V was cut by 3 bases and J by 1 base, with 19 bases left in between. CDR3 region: CSASPFLCGTSYEQYF. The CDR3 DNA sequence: TGCAGTGCTAGTCCTTTTCTGTGCGGGACGTCCTACGAGCAGTACTTC.

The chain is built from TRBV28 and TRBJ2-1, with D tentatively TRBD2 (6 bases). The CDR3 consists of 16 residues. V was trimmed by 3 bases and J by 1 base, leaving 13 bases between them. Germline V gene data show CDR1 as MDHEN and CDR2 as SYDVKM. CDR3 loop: CASSLLAVRSYNEQFF. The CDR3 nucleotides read TGTGCCAGCAGTTTGTTAGCGGTGAGATCCTACAATGAGCAGTTCTTC.

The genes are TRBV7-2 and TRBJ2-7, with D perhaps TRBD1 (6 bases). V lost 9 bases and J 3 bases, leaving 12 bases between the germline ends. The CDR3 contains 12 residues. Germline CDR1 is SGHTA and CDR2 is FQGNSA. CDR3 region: CARSTQGYEQYF. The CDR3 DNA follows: TGTGCCAGGAGCACACAGGGCTACGAGCAGTACTTC.

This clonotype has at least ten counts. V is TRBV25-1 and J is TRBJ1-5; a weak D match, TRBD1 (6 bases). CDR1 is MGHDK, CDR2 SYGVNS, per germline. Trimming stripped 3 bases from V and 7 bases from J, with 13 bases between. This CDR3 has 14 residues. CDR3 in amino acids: CASSDRGPGQPQHF. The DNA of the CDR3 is TGTGCCAGCAGTGACCGGGGGCCCGGGCAGCCCCAGCATTTT.

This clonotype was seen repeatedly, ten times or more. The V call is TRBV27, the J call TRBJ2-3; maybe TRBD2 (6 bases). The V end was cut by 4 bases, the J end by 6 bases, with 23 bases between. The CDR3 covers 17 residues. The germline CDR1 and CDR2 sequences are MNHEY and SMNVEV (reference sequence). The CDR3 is CASSSPSSGPSQDTQYF. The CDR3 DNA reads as TGTGCCAGCAGTTCACCTTCAAGCGGGCCCTCTCAGGATACGCAGTATTTT.

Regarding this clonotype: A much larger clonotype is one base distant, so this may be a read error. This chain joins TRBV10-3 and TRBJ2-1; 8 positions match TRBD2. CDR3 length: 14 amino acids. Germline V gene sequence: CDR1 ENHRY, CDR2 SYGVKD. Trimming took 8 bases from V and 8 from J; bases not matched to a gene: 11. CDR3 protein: CAIRDSGTKDEQFF. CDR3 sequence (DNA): TGTGCCATCCGGGATAGCGGGACGAAGGATGAGCAGTTCTTC.

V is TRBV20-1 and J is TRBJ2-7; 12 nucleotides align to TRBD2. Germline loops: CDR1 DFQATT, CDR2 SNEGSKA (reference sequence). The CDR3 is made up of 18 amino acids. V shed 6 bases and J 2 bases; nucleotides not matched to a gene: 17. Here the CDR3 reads CSALNRDSRTSGAYEQYF. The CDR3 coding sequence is TGCAGTGCCCTAAACCGGGACAGCCGGACTAGCGGGGCCTACGAGCAGTACTTC.

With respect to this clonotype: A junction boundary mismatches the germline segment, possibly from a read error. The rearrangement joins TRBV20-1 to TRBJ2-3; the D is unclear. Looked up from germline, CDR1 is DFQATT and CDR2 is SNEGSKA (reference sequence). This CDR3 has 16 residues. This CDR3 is CSSRDIWKSEPHTQCF. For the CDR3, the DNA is TGCAGTTCTAGAGACATTTGGAAGTCCGAACCACATACGCAGTGTTTT.

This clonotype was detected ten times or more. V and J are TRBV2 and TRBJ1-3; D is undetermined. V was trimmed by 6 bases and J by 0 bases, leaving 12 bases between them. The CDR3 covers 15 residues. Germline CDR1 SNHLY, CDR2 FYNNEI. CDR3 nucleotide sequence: TGTGCCAGCAGCGACCGACTTACCTCTGGAAACACCATATATTTT. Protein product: CASSDRLTSGNTIYF.

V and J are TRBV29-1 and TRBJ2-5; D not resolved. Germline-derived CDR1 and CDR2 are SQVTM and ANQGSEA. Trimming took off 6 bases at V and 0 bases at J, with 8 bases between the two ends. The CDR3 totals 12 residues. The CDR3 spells CSVRRNQETQYF. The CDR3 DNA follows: TGCAGCGTCCGTCGGAACCAAGAGACCCAGTACTTC.

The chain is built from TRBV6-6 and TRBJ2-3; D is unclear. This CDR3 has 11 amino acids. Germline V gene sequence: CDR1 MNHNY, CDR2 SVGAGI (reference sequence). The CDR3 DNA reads TGTGAAAGCCGAAACACAGATACGCAGTATTTT. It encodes CESRNTDTQYF.

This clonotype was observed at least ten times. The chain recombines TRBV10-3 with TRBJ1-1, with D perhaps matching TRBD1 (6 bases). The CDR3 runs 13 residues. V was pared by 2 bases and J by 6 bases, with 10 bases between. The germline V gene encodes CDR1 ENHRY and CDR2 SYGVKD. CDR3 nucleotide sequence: TGTGCCATCAGTGAGAACGGGGGCGCTGAAGCTTTCTTT. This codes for CAISENGGAEAFF.

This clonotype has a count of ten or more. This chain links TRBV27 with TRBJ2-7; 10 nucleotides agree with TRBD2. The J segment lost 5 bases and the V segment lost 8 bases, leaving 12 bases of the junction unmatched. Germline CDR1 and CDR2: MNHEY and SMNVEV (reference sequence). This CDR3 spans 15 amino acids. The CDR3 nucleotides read TGTGCCAGCTACTCGAGCGGGAGGGCCGGAAACGAGCAGTACTTC. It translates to CASYSSGRAGNEQYF.

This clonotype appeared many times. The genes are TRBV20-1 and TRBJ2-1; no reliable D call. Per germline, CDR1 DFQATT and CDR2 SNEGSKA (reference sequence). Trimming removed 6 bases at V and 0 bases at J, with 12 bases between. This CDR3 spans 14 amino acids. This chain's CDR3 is CSAPTLRSYNEQFF. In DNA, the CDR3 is TGCAGTGCCCCGACTCTTCGCTCCTACAATGAGCAGTTCTTC.